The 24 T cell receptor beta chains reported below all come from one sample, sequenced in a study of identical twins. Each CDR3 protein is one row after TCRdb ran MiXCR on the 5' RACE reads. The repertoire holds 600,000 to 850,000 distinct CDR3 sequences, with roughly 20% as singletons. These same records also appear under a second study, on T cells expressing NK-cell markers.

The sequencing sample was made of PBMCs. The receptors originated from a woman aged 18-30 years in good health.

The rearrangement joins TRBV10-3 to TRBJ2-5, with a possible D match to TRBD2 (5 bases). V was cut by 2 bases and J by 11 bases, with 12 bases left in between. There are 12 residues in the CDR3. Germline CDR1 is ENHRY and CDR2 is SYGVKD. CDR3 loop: CAISEAGLSQYF. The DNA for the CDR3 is TGTGCCATCAGTGAGGCTGGACTCTCTCAGTACTTC.

CDR3 sequence reads: CASSQGLAGGSTDTQYF. The CDR3 DNA is TGTGCCAGCAGCCAAGGTCTAGCGGGGGGTAGCACAGATACGCAGTATTTT. The chain has TRBV3-1 and TRBJ2-3, with TRBD2 identical over 11 bases. CDR1 is LGHDT, CDR2 YNNKEL, per germline (reference sequence). The CDR3 is made up of 17 amino acids. J gave up 0 bases and V 1 base, and 3 bases lay outside the gene matches.

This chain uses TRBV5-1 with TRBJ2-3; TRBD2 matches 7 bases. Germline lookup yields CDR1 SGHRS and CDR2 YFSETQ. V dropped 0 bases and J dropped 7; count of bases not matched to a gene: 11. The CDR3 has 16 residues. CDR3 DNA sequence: TGCGCCAGCAGCTTGGAGGCGGGAGCAAGAGGGAATACGCAGTATTTT. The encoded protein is CASSLEAGARGNTQYF.

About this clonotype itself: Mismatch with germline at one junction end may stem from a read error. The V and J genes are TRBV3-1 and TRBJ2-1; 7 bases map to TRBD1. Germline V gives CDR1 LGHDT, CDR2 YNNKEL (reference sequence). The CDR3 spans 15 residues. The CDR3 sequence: CASCQETGAYNEQFF. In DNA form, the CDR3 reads TGTGCCAGCTGCCAAGAAACAGGGGCCTACAATGAGCAGTTCTTC.

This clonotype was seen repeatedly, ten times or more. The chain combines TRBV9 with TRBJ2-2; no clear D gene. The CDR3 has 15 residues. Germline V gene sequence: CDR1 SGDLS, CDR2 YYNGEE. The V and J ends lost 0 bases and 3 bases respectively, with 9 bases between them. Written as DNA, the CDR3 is TGTGCCAGCAGCGTAGTATTGGGATACACCGGGGAGCTGTTTTTT. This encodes CASSVVLGYTGELFF.

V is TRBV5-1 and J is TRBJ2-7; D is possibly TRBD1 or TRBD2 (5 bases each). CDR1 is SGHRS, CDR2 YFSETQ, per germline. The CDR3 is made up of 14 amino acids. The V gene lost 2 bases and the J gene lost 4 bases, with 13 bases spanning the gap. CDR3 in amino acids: CASSFTGTFYEQYF. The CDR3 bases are TGCGCCAGCAGCTTTACGGGGACCTTTTACGAGCAGTACTTC.

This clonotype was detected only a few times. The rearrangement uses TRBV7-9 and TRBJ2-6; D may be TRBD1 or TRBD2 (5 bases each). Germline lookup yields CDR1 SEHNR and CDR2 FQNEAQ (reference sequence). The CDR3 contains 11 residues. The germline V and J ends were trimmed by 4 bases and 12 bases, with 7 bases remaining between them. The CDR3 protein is CASSYGGVLTF. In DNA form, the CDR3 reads TGTGCCAGCAGCTATGGGGGCGTCCTGACTTTC. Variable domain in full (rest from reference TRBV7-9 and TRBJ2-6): DTGVSQNPRHKITKRGQNVTFRCDPISEHNRLYWYRQTLGQGPEFLTYFQNEAQLEKSRLLSDRFSAERPKGSFSTLEIQRTEQGDSAMYLCASSYGGVLTFGAGSRLTVL.

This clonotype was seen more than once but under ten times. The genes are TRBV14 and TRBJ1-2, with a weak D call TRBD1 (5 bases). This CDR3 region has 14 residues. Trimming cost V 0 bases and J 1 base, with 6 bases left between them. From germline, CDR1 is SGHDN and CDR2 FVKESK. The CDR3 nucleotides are TGTGCCAGCAGCCAAGAACAGGTTAACTATGGCTACACCTTC. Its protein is CASSQEQVNYGYTF.

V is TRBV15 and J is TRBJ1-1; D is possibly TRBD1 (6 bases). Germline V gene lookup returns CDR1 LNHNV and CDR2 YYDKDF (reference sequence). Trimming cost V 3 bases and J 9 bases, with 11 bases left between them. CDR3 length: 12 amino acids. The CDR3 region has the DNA TGTGCCACCAGCAGGAAGGACAGACAAGCTTTCTTT. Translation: CATSRKDRQAFF.

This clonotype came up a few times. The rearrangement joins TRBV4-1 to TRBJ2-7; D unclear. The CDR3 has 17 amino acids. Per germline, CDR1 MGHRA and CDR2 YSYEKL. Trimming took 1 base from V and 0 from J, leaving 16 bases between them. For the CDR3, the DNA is TGCGCCAGCAGCCAAGCTAGGGCGCTTAAGAGCTCCTACGAGCAGTACTTC. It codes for CASSQARALKSSYEQYF.

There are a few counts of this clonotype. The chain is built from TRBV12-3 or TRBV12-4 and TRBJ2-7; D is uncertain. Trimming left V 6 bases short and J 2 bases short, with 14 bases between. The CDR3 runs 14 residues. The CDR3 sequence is CASRSLGSTYEQYF. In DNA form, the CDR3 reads TGTGCCAGCAGGTCTCTGGGGTCAACCTACGAGCAGTACTTC.

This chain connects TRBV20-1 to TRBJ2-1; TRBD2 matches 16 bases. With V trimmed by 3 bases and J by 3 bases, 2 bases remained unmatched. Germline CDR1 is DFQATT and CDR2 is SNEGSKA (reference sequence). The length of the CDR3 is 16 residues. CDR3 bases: TGCAGTGCTAGCGGGACTAGCGGGGGGGTCTACAATGAGCAGTTCTTC. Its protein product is CSASGTSGGVYNEQFF.

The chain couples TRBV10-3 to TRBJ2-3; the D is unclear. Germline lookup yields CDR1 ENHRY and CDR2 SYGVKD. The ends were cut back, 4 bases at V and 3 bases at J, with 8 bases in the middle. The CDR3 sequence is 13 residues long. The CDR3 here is CAISGGWTDTQYF. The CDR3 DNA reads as TGTGCCATCAGTGGGGGTTGGACAGATACGCAGTATTTT.

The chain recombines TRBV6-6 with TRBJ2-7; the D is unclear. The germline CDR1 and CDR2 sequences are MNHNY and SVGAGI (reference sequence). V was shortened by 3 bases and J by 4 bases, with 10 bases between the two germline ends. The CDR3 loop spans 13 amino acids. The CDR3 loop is CASSYTAQYEQYF. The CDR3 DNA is TGTGCCAGCAGTTATACCGCCCAATACGAGCAGTACTTC.

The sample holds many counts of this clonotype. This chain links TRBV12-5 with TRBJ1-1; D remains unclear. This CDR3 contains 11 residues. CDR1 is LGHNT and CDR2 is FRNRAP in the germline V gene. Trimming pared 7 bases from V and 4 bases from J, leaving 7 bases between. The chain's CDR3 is CASAGSTEAFF. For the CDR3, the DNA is TGTGCTAGTGCCGGGAGCACTGAAGCTTTCTTT.

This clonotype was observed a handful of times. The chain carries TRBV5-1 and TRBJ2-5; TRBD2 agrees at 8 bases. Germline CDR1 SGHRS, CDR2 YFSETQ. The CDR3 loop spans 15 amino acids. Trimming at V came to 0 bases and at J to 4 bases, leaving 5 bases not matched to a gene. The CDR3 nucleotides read TGCGCCAGCAGCTTGGGCATAGCGGGACGAGAGACCCAGTACTTC. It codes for CASSLGIAGRETQYF.

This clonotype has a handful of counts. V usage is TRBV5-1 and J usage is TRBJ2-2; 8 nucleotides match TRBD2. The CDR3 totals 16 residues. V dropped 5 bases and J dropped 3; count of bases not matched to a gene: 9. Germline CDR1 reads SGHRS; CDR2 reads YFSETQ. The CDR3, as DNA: TGCGCCAGCAGATTTATAGCGGGAAGGTACACCGGGGAGCTGTTTTTT. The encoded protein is CASRFIAGRYTGELFF.

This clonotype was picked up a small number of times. Here the CDR3 DNA reads TGCAGACCAGGGAATGGCTACACCTTC. Amino acids: CRPGNGYTF. The gene calls are TRBV20-1 and TRBJ1-2; possibly TRBD1 for D (5 bases). CDR1 is DFQATT and CDR2 is SNEGSKA in the germline V gene (reference sequence). The CDR3 covers 9 residues.

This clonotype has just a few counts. The CDR3 sequence is CASSPVPGGRGEQYF. CDR3 in DNA: TGTGCCAGCAGTCCCGTCCCGGGGGGGAGAGGGGAGCAGTACTTC. This sequence joins TRBV27 and TRBJ2-7, with 8 nucleotides matching TRBD2. V shed 5 bases and J 7 bases; nucleotides not matched to a gene: 13. The germline gives CDR1 MNHEY, CDR2 SMNVEV (reference sequence). This CDR3 has 15 residues.

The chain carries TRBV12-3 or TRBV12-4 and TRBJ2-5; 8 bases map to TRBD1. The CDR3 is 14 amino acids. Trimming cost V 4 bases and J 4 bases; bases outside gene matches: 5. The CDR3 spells CASSSSDRGETQYF. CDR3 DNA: TGTGCCAGCAGTTCCTCCGACAGGGGAGAGACCCAGTACTTC.

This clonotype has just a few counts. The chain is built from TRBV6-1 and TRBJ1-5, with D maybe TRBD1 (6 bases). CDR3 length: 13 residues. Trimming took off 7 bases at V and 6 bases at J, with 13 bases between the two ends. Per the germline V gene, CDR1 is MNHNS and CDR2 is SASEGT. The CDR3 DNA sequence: TGTGCCAGCACTCAGGGGACGAGTCAGCCCCAGCATTTT. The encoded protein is CASTQGTSQPQHF.

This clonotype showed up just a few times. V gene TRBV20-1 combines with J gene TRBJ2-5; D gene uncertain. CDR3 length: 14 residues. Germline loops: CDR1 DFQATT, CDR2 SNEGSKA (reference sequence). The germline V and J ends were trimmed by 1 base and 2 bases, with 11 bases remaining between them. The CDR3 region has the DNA TGCAGTGCTAGAGCCGTAAAACCACAAGAGACCCAGTACTTC. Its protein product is CSARAVKPQETQYF.

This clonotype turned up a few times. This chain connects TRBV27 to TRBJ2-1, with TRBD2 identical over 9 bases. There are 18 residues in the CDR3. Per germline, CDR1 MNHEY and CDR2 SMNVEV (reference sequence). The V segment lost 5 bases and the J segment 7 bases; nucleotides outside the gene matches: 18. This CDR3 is CASSPLNSAGGVGNEQFF. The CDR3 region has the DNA TGTGCCAGCAGTCCTTTAAACTCCGCGGGAGGGGTGGGAAATGAGCAGTTCTTC.

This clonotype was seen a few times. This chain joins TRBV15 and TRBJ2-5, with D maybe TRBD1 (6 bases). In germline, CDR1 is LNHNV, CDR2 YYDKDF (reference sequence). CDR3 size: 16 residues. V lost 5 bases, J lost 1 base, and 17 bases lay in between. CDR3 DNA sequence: TGTGCCACCAGCGCCCCTGAACAGGGCCCCCAAGAGACCCAGTACTTC. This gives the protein CATSAPEQGPQETQYF.